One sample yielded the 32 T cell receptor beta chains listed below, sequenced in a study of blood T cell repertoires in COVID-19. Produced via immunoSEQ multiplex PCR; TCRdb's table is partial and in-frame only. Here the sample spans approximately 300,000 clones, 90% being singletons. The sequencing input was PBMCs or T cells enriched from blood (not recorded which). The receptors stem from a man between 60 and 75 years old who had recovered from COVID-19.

Here the CDR3 DNA reads TGTGCCAGCAGACCTACTAGCGGGAGACACAATGAGCAGTTCTTC. This encodes CASRPTSGRHNEQFF. J is TRBJ2-1 and V is TRBV7-9; 11 bases map to TRBD2. From germline, CDR1 is SEHNR and CDR2 FQNEAQ (reference sequence). This CDR3 has 15 residues. The junction had 6 bases not matched to a gene; V was cut back by 6 bases and J by 5 bases.

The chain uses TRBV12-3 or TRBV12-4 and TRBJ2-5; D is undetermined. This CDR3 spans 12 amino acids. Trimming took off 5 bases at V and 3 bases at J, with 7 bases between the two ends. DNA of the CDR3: TGTGCCAGCAGTCCCGGAGAAGAGACCCAGTACTTC. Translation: CASSPGEETQYF.

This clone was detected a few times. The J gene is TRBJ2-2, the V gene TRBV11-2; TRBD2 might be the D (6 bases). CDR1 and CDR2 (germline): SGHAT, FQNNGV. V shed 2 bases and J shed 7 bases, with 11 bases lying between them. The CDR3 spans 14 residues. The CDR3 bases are TGTGCCAGCAGCTTATACGGGGGAGGCGGGGAGCTGTTTTTT. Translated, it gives CASSLYGGGGELFF.

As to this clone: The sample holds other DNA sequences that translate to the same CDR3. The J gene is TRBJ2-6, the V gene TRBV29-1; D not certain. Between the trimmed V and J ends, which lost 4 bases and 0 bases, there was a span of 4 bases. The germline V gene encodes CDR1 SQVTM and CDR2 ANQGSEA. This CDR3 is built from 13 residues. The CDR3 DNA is TGCAGCGTTGGCTACTCTGGGGCCAACGTCCTGACTTTC. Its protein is CSVGYSGANVLTF.

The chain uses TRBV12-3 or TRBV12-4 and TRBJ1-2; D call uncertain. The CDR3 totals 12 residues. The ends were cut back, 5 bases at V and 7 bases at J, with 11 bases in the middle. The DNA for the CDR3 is TGTGCCAGCAGTAGGGAGGGTCGTGGCTACACCTTC. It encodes CASSREGRGYTF.

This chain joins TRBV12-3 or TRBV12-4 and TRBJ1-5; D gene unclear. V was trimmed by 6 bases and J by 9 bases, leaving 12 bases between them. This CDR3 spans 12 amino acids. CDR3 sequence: CASSLTAAPQHF. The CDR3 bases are TGTGCCAGCAGCCTCACAGCTGCGCCCCAGCATTTT.

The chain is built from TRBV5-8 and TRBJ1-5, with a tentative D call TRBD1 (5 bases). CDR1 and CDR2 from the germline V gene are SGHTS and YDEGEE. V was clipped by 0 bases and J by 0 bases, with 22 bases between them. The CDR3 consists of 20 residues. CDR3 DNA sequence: TGTGCCAGCAGCTTGGACCTTGGGGGGACGGGGGAATTTAGCAATCAGCCCCAGCATTTT. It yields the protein CASSLDLGGTGEFSNQPQHF.

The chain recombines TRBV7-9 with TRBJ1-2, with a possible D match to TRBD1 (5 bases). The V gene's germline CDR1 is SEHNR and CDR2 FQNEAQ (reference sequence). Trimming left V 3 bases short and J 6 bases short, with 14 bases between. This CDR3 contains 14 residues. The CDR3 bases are TGTGCCAGCAGCTTGGGGGAGGGTTCCGATGGCTACACCTTC. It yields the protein CASSLGEGSDGYTF.

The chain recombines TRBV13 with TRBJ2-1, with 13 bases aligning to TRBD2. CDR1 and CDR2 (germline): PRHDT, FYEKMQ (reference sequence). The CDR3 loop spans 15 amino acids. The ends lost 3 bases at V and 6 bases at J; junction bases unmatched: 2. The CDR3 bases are TGTGCCAGCAGCTTCAGACTAGCGGGAGGCAATGAGCAGTTCTTC. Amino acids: CASSFRLAGGNEQFF. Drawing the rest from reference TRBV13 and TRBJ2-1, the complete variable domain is AAGVIQSPRHLIKEKRETATLKCYPIPRHDTVYWYQQGPGQDPQFLISFYEKMQSDKGSIPDRFSAQQFSDYHSELNMSSLELGDSALYFCASSFRLAGGNEQFFGPGTRLTVL.

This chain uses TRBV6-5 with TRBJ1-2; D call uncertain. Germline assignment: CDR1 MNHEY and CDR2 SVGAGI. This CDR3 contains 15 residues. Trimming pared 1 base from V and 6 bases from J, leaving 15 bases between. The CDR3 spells CASSYLPTSQDGYTF. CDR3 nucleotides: TGTGCCAGCAGTTACTTACCTACCTCCCAGGATGGCTACACCTTC.

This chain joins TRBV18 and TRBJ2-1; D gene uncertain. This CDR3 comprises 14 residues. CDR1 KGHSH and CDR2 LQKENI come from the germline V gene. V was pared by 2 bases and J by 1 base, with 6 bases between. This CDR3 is CASSPASSYNEQFF. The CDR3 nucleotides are TGTGCCAGCTCACCAGCTAGTTCCTACAATGAGCAGTTCTTC. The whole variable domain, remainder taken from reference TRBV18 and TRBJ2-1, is NAGVMQNPRHLVRRRGQEARLRCSPMKGHSHVYWYRQLPEEGLKFMVYLQKENIIDESGMPKERFSAEFPKEGPSILRIQQVVRGDSAAYFCASSPASSYNEQFFGPGTRLTVL.

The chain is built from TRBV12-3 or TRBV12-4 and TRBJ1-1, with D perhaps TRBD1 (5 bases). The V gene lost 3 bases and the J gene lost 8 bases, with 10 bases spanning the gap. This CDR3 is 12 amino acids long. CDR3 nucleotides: TGTGCCAGCAGTTTGGGGCCAGACGAAGCTTTCTTT. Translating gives CASSLGPDEAFF.

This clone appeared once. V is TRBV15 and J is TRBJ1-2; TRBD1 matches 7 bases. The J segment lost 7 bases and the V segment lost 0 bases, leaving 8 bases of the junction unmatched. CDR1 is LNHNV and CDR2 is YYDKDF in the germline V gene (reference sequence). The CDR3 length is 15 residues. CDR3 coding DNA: TGTGCCACCAGCAGAGATTACGAGACAGGGTTTGGCTACACCTTC. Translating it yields CATSRDYETGFGYTF.

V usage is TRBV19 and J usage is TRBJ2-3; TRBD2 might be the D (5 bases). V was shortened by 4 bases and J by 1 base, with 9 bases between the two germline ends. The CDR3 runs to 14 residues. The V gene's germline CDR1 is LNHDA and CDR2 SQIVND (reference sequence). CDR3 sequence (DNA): TGTGCCAGTAGTAGCGGGCGGGGCACAGATACGCAGTATTTT. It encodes CASSSGRGTDTQYF.

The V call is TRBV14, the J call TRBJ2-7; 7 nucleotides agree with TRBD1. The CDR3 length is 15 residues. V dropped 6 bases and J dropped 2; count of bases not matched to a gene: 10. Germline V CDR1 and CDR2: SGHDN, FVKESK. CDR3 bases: TGTGCCAGCAGTCACACGGGACAGATGACCTACGAGCAGTACTTC. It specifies CASSHTGQMTYEQYF.

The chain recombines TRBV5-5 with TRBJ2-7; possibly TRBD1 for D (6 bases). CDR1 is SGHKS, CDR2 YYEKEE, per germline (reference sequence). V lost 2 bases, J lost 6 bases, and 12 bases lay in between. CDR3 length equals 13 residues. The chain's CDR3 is CASSLPGTTEQYF. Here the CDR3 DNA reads TGTGCCAGCAGCTTACCCGGGACAACCGAGCAGTACTTC.

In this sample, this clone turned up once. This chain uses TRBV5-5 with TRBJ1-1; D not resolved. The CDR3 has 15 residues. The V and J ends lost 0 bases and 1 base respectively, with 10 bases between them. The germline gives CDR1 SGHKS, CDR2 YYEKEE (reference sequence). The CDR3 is CASSLDTVPNTEAFF. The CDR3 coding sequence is TGTGCCAGCAGCTTGGATACGGTTCCGAACACTGAAGCTTTCTTT.

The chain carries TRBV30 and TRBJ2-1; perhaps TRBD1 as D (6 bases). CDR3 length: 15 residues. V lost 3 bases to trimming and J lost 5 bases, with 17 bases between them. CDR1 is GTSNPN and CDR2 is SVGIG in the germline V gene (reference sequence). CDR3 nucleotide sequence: TGTGCCTGGAGCGCCGACAGGAGAGTAAACAATGAGCAGTTCTTC. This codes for CAWSADRRVNNEQFF. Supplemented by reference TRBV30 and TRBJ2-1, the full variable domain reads SQTIHQWPATLVQPVGSPLSLECTVEGTSNPNLYWYRQAAGRGLQLLFYSVGIGQISSEVPQNLSASRPQDRQFILSSKKLLLSDSGFYLCAWSADRRVNNEQFFGPGTRLTVL.

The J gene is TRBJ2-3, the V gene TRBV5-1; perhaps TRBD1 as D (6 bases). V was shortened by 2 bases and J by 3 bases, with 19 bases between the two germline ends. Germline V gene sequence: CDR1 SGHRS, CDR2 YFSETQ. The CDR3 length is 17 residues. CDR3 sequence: CASSLPPRDIGTDTQYF. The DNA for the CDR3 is TGCGCCAGCAGCTTACCGCCTAGGGACATAGGGACAGATACGCAGTATTTT.

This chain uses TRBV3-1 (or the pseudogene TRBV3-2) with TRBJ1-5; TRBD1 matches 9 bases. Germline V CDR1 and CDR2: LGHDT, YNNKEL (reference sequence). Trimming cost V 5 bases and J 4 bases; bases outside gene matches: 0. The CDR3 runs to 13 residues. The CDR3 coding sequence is TGTGCCAGCAGCGGGACAGGGAATCAGCCCCAGCATTTT. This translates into CASSGTGNQPQHF.

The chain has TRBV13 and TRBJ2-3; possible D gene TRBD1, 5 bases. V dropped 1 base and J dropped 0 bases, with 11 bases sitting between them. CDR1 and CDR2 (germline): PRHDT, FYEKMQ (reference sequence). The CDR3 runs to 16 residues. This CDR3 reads CASSLAGQTSTDTQYF. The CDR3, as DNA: TGTGCCAGCAGCTTAGCAGGGCAAACTAGCACAGATACGCAGTATTTT.

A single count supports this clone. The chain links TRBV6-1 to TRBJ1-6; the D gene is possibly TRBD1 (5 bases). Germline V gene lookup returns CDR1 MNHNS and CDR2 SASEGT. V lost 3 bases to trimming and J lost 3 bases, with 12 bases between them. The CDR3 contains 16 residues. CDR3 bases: TGTGCCAGCAGTGACAGGGAAGGAAACTATAATTCACCCCTCCACTTT. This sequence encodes CASSDREGNYNSPLHF.

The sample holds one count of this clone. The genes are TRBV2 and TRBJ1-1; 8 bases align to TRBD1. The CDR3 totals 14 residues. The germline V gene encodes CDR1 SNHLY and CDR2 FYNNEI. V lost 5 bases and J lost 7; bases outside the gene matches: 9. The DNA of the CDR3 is TGTGCCAGCAGTAGGGGACAGGAGATAAATGAAGCTTTCTTT. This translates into CASSRGQEINEAFF.

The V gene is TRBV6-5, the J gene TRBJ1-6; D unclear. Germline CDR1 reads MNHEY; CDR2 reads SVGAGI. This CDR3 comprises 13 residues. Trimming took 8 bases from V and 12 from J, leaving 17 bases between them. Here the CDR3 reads CASGEGGILPLHF. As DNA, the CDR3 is TGTGCCAGCGGAGAGGGAGGAATTTTACCCCTCCACTTT.

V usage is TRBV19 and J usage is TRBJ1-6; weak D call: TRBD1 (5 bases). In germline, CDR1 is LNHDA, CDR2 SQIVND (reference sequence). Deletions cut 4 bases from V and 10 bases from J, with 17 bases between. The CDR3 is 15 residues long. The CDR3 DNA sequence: TGTGCCAGTAGTAGGGCCCAGGGAAATGGGTCACCCCTCCACTTT. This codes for CASSRAQGNGSPLHF.

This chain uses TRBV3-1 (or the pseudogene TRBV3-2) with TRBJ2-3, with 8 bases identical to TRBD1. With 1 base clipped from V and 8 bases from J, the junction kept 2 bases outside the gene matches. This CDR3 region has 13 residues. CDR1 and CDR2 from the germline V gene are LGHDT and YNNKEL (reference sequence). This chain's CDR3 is CASSQAGGVTQYF. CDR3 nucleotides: TGTGCCAGCAGCCAAGCAGGGGGCGTTACGCAGTATTTT.

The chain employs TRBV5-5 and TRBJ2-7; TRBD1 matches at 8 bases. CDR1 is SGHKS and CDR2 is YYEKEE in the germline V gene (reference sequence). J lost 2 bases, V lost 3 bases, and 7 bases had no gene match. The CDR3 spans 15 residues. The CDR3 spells CASSSTTGATYEQYF. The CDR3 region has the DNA TGTGCCAGCAGCTCGACGACAGGGGCGACCTACGAGCAGTACTTC.

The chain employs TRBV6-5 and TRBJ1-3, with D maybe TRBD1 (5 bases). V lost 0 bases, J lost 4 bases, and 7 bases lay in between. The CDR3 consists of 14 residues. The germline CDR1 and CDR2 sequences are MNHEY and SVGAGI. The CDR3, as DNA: TGTGCCAGCAGTTACTCCCGACAGGGAAACACCATATATTTT. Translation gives CASSYSRQGNTIYF.

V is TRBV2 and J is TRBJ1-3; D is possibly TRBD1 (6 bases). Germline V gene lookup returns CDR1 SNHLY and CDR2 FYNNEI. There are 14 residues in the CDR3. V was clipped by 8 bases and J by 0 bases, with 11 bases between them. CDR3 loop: CASGQFASGNTIYF. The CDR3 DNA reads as TGTGCCAGCGGACAGTTCGCCTCTGGAAACACCATATATTTT. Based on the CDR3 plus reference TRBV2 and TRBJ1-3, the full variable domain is EPEVTQTPSHQVTQMGQEVILRCVPISNHLYFYWYRQILGQKVEFLVSFYNNEISEKSEIFDDQFSVERPDGSNFTLKIRSTKLEDSAMYFCASGQFASGNTIYFGEGSWLTVV.

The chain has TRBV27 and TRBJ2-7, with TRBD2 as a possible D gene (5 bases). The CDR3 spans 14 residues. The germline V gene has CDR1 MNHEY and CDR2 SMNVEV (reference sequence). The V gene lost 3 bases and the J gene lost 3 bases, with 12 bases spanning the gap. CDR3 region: CASSFAGLFYEQYF. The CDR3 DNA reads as TGTGCCAGCAGTTTCGCGGGCCTTTTCTACGAGCAGTACTTC.

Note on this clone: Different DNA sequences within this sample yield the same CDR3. This CDR3 reads CASSIGTGGTEAFF. DNA of the CDR3: TGTGCCAGTAGTATCGGGACAGGGGGCACTGAAGCTTTCTTT. The rearrangement uses TRBV19 and TRBJ1-1, with TRBD1 matching 11 bases. The CDR3 is 14 amino acids. With 3 bases clipped from V and 4 bases from J, the junction kept 1 base outside the gene matches. Germline V gives CDR1 LNHDA, CDR2 SQIVND (reference sequence).

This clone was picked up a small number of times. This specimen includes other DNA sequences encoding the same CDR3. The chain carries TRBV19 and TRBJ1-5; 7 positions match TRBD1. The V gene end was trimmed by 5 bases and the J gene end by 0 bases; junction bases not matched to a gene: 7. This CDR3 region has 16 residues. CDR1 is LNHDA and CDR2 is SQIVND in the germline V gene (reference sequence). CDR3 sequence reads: CASSPRQGNSNQPQHF. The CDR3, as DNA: TGTGCCAGTAGTCCAAGACAGGGAAATAGCAATCAGCCCCAGCATTTT.